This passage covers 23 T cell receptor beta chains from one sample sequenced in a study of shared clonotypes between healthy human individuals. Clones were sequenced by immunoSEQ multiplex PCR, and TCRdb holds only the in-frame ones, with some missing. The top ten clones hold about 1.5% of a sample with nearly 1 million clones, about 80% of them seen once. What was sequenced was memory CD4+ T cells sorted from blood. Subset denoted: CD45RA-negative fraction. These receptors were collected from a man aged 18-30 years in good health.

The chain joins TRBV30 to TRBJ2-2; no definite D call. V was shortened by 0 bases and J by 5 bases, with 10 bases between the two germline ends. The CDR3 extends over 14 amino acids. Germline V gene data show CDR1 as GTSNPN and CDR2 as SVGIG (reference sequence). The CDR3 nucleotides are TGTGCCTGGAGTGTACCTAGAAGGACCGGGGAGCTGTTTTTT. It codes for CAWSVPRRTGELFF. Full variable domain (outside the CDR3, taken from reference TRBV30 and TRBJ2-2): SQTIHQWPATLVQPVGSPLSLECTVEGTSNPNLYWYRQAAGRGLQLLFYSVGIGQISSEVPQNLSASRPQDRQFILSSKKLLLSDSGFYLCAWSVPRRTGELFFGEGSRLTVL.

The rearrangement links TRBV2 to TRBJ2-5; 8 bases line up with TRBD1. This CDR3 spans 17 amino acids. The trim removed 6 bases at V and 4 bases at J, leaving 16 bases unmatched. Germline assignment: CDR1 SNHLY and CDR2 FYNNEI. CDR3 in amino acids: CASSYETGVLFGETQYF. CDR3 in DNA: TGTGCCAGCAGCTATGAGACAGGGGTCTTGTTTGGAGAGACCCAGTACTTC.

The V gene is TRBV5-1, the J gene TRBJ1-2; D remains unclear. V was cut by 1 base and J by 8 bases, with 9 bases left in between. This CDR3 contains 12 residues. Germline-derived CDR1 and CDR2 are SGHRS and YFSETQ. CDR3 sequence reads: CASSLLDGGYTF. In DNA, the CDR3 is TGCGCCAGCAGCTTGTTAGACGGAGGCTACACCTTC.

CDR3 in amino acids: CAISDGQGETQYF. CDR3 bases: TGTGCCATCAGTGACGGTCAGGGTGAGACCCAGTACTTC. J is TRBJ2-5 and V is TRBV10-3, with a weak D call TRBD1 (5 bases). Per the germline V gene, CDR1 is ENHRY and CDR2 is SYGVKD. CDR3 size: 13 residues. Trimming pared 3 bases from V and 5 bases from J, leaving 10 bases between.

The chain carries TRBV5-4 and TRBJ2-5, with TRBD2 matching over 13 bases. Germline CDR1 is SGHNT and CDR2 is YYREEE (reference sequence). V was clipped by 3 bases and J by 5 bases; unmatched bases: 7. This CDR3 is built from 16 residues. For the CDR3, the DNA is TGTGCCAGCAGCTCCGGACTAGCGGGAGTTGGCGAGACCCAGTACTTC. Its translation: CASSSGLAGVGETQYF.

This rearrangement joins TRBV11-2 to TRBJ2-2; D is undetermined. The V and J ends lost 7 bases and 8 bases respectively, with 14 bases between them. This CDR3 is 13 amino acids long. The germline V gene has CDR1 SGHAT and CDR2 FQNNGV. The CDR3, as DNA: TGTGCCAGCAACAGCTACCCTTCTGGGGAGCTGTTTTTT. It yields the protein CASNSYPSGELFF.

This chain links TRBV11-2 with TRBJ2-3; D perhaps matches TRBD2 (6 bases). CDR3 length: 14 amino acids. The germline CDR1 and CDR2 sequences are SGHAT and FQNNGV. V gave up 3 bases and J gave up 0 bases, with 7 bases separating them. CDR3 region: CASSFRGSTDTQYF. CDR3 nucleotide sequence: TGTGCCAGCAGCTTTCGGGGGAGCACAGATACGCAGTATTTT.

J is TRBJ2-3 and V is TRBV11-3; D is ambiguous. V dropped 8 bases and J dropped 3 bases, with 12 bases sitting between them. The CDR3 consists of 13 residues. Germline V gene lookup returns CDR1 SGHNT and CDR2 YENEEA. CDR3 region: CASGKGTTDTQYF. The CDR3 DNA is TGTGCCAGCGGGAAGGGAACAACAGATACGCAGTATTTT.

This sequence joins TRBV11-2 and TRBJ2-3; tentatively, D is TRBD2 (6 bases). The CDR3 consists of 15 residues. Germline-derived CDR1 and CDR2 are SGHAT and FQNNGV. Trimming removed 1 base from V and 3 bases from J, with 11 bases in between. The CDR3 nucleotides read TGTGCCAGCAGCTTAGCGGGAGTGGGTACAGATACGCAGTATTTT. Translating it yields CASSLAGVGTDTQYF. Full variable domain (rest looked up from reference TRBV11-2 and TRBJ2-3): EAGVAQSPRYKIIEKRQSVAFWCNPISGHATLYWYQQILGQGPKLLIQFQNNGVVDDSQLPKDRFSAERLKGVDSTLKIQPAKLEDSAVYLCASSLAGVGTDTQYFGPGTRLTVL.

CDR3 region: CASSSRTGKAFF. CDR3 DNA: TGTGCCAGCAGTTCCCGGACAGGGAAAGCTTTCTTT. V gene TRBV27 combines with J gene TRBJ1-1; 8 bases agree with TRBD1. V was clipped by 4 bases and J by 9 bases; unmatched bases: 4. This CDR3 has 12 residues. CDR1 is MNHEY and CDR2 is SMNVEV in the germline V gene (reference sequence).

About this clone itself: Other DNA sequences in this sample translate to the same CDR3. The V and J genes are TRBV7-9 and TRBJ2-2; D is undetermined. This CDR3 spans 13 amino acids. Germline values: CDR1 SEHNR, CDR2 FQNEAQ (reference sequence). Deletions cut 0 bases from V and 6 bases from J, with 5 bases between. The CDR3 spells CASSLAGAGELFF. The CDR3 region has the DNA TGTGCCAGCAGCTTAGCGGGCGCCGGGGAGCTGTTTTTT.

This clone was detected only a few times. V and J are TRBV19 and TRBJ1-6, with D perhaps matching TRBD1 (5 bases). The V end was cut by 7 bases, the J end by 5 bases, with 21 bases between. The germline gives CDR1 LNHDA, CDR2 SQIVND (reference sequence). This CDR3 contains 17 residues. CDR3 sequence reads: CASKKDPTGGHNSPLHF. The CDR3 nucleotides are TGTGCCAGTAAGAAGGACCCGACGGGGGGTCATAATTCACCCCTCCACTTT.

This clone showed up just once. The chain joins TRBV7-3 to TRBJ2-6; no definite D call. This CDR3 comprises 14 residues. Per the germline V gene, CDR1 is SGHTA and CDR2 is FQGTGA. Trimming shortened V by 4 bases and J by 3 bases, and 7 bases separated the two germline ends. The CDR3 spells CASSSSVGANVLTF. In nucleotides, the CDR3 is TGTGCCAGCAGCTCTTCAGTTGGGGCCAACGTCCTGACTTTC. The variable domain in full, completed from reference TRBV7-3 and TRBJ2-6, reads GAGVSQTPSNKVTEKGKYVELRCDPISGHTALYWYRQSLGQGPEFLIYFQGTGAADDSGLPNDRFFAVRPEGSVSTLKIQRTERGDSAVYLCASSSSVGANVLTFGAGSRLTVL.

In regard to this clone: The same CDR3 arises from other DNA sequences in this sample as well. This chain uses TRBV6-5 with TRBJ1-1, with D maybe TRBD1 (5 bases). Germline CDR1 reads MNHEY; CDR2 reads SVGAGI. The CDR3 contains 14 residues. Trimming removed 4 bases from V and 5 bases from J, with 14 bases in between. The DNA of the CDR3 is TGTGCCAGCAGTTCTCCGAGGGGAGGGACTGAAGCTTTCTTT. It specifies CASSSPRGGTEAFF.

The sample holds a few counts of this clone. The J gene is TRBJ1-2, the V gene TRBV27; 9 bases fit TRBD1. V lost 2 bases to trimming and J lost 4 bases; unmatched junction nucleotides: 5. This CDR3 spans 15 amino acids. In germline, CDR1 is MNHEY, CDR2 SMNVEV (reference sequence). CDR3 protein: CASSLQQGAGYGYTF. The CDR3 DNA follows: TGTGCCAGCAGTTTACAACAGGGGGCCGGCTATGGCTACACCTTC.

DNA of the CDR3: TGTGCCAGCAGTGACTGGACAGCTTCCTACGAGCAGTACTTC. Encoded protein: CASSDWTASYEQYF. The V call is TRBV25-1, the J call TRBJ2-7; a weak D match, TRBD1 (6 bases). From germline, CDR1 is MGHDK and CDR2 SYGVNS. Trimming pared 3 bases from V and 1 base from J, leaving 10 bases between. The CDR3 spans 14 residues.

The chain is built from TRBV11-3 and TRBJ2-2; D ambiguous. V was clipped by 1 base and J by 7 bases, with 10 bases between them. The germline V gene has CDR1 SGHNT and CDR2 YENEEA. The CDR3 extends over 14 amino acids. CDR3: CASSLGSVGGELFF. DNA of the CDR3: TGTGCCAGCAGCTTAGGAAGCGTGGGCGGGGAGCTGTTTTTT. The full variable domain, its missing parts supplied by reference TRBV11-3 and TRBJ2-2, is EAGVVQSPRYKIIEKKQPVAFWCNPISGHNTLYWYLQNLGQGPELLIRYENEEAVDDSQLPKDRFSAERLKGVDSTLKIQPAELGDSAVYLCASSLGSVGGELFFGEGSRLTVL.

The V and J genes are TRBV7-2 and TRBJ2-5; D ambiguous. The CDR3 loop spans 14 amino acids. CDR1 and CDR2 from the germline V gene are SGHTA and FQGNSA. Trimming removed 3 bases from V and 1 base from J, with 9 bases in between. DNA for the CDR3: TGTGCCAGCAGCTTGTCTGGAGTCCAAGAGACCCAGTACTTC. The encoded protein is CASSLSGVQETQYF.

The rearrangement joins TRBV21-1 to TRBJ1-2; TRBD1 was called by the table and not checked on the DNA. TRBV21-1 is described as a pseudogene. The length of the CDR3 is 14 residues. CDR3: CASSNETVFYGYTF. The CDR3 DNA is TGTGCCAGCAGCAACGAGACAGTGTTCTATGGCTACACCTTC.

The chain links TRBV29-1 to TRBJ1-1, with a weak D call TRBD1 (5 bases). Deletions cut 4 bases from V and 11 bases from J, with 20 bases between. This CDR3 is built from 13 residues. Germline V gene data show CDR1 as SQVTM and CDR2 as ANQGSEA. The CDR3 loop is CSVAPTSGDLAFF. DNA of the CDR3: TGCAGCGTTGCCCCGACGTCGGGGGATTTGGCTTTCTTT.

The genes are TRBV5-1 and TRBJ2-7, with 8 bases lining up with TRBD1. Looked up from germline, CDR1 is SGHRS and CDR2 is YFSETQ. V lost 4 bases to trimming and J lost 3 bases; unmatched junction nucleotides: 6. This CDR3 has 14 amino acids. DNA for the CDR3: TGCGCCAGCAGCCCAGGGACAGGTTTCTACGAGCAGTACTTC. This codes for CASSPGTGFYEQYF.

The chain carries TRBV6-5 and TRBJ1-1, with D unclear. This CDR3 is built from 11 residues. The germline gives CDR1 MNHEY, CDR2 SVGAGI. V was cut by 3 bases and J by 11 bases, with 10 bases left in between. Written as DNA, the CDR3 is TGTGCCAGCAGTTATAAGGAGAGGGCTTTCTTT. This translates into CASSYKERAFF.

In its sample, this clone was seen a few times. CDR3 in DNA: TGCGCCAGCAGTGAGCGACTAGCGGGGTACAATGAGCAGTTCTTC. Translating it yields CASSERLAGYNEQFF. The V call is TRBV10-1, the J call TRBJ2-1, with TRBD2 matching over 11 bases. The CDR3 spans 15 residues. CDR1 is WNHNN, CDR2 SYGVQD, per germline (reference sequence). Unmatched junction bases numbered 1, after V lost 2 bases and J lost 4 bases.